This is a list of T cell receptor beta chains from one sample in a study of T cells in Graves' hyperthyroidism and ophthalmopathy. TCRdb recomputed calls from the multiplex PCR reads with MiXCR, one row per CDR3 protein. The sample yields 490,000 or so distinct CDR3 sequences, approximately 23% seen once. The sequencing input was blood. All receptors come from a woman aged 70 to 79 with Graves' ophthalmopathy. CDR3s include the opening cysteine and the closing phenylalanine or tryptophan. Fields, in order: D gene, J gene, clone size, V gene, CDR3 DNA, CDR3 protein. D genes are given only for firm matches. Clone size appears in some rows only: once, few, many, or a class for an expanded clone.

d_call: TRBD2; j_call: TRBJ2-2; clone_size: few; v_call: TRBV28; cdr3_nt: TGTGCCAGCAGTCGAACTAGACTAGCGGGAGGGCCGGGGACCGGGGAGCTGTTTTTT; cdr3_aa: CASSRTRLAGGPGTGELFF
d_call: TRBD2; j_call: TRBJ2-2; clone_size: many; v_call: TRBV7-3; cdr3_nt: TGTGCCAGCAGCTCCGGGGCTAGCGGGATAAACACCGGGGAGCTGTTTTTT; cdr3_aa: CASSSGASGINTGELFF
d_call: .; j_call: TRBJ2-3; clone_size: .; v_call: TRBV10-3; cdr3_nt: TGTGCCATCAGTGAAGGCAGCCAATTGACAGATACGCAGTATTTT; cdr3_aa: CAISEGSQLTDTQYF
d_call: .; j_call: TRBJ1-2; clone_size: .; v_call: TRBV9; cdr3_nt: TGTGCCAGCAGCGTAGCGAGATCCGGGTCACCATATGGCTACACCTTC; cdr3_aa: CASSVARSGSPYGYTF
d_call: TRBD1; j_call: TRBJ2-1; clone_size: .; v_call: TRBV19; cdr3_nt: TGTGCCAGTAGTACCCGGACAGGGGTGGGTGAGCAGTTCTTC; cdr3_aa: CASSTRTGVGEQFF
d_call: .; j_call: TRBJ1-4; clone_size: few; v_call: TRBV6-1; cdr3_nt: TGTGCCAGCAGTTTTACAGGCGAACAACTGTTTTTT; cdr3_aa: CASSFTGEQLFF
d_call: .; j_call: TRBJ1-2; clone_size: few; v_call: TRBV7-9; cdr3_nt: TGTGCCAGCAGCTTAGAACCCAGGTATCGTGGCTACACCTTC; cdr3_aa: CASSLEPRYRGYTF
d_call: .; j_call: TRBJ1-2; clone_size: few; v_call: TRBV10-3; cdr3_nt: TGTGCCATCAGTGAGTCCGGGTTTCCTGGCTACACCTTC; cdr3_aa: CAISESGFPGYTF
d_call: .; j_call: TRBJ1-1; clone_size: .; v_call: TRBV12-5; cdr3_nt: TGTGCTAGGGCAATAGGGGGGCCTTTCTTT; cdr3_aa: CARAIGGPFF
d_call: .; j_call: TRBJ1-6; clone_size: .; v_call: TRBV20-1; cdr3_nt: TGCAGTGCGAGAAATACCCCGGATTCACCCCTCCACTTT; cdr3_aa: CSARNTPDSPLHF